The rows below give T cell receptor beta chains drawn from one sample of a study of blood T cell repertoires in COVID-19. Some clones are missing from TCRdb's copy, which holds only in-frame ones; the method was immunoSEQ multiplex PCR. The sample shows 110,000 to 150,000 clones, about nine tenths of them seen only once. Specimen: peripheral blood. These receptors were obtained from a woman of 80 years or more with acute or convalescent COVID-19. Both conserved end residues are part of each CDR3. The D gene is left open where the match is weak. Expanded clones are given a class, and other clones once, few, many or no size at all.

v_call	d_call	j_call	clone_size	cdr3_aa	cdr3_nt
TRBV18	TRBD1	TRBJ1-1	-	CASSPEQGRGTEAFF	TGTGCCAGCTCACCAGAACAGGGGCGTGGGACTGAAGCTTTCTTT
TRBV2	TRBD1	TRBJ1-1	once	CACGTGAVAFF	TGTGCCTGTGGGACAGGAGCTGTGGCTTTCTTT
TRBV5-6	-	TRBJ1-6	-	CASSLWEGGGNSPLHF	TGTGCCAGCAGCTTGTGGGAGGGGGGGGGAAATTCACCCCTCCACTTT
TRBV14	TRBD1	TRBJ1-2	few	CASSPFLNRGPYGYTF	TGTGCCAGCAGCCCCTTCCTCAACAGGGGGCCCTATGGCTACACCTTC
TRBV6-2/TRBV6-3	TRBD1	TRBJ1-5	-	CASSHRQGLDQPQHF	TGTGCCAGCAGTCATCGACAGGGCCTCGATCAGCCCCAGCATTTT
TRBV18	TRBD1	TRBJ2-7	-	CASSPLGQGDHEQYF	TGTGCCAGCTCACCTCTTGGACAGGGGGATCACGAGCAGTACTTC
TRBV7-9	-	TRBJ2-7	-	CASSTSYEQYF	TGTGCCAGCAGCACAAGCTACGAGCAGTACTTC
TRBV9	-	TRBJ1-2	-	CASSVGQSYGYTF	TGTGCCAGCAGCGTAGGACAGAGCTATGGCTACACCTTC
TRBV4-1	-	TRBJ1-3	-	CASRGGLSGNTIYF	TGCGCCAGCAGGGGGGGGCTCTCTGGAAACACCATATATTTT
TRBV3-1/TRBV3-2	TRBD1	TRBJ1-2	-	CASSKTGVEMGYTF	TGTGCCAGCAGCAAGACAGGGGTGGAGATGGGCTACACCTTC
TRBV5-1	TRBD1	TRBJ1-6	-	CASSQTGTGFSPLHF	TGCGCCAGCAGCCAAACCGGGACAGGGTTTTCACCCCTCCACTTT
TRBV19	-	TRBJ1-1	-	CASSLQGGALNTEAFF	TGTGCCAGTAGCCTCCAAGGGGGAGCTTTGAACACTGAAGCTTTCTTT
TRBV5-1	-	TRBJ1-1	few	CASSPAGAEAEAFF	TGCGCCAGCAGCCCCGCTGGGGCAGAGGCTGAAGCTTTCTTT
TRBV4-1	-	TRBJ1-1	-	CASSPPPRGNTEAFF	TGCGCCAGCAGCCCGCCCCCACGGGGGAACACTGAAGCTTTCTTT
TRBV6-1	TRBD1	TRBJ2-5	-	CASSEGPGGRGETQYF	TGTGCCAGCAGTGAAGGCCCAGGGGGCAGAGGGGAGACCCAGTACTTC
TRBV18	-	TRBJ1-1	-	CASSPEMTGRGNTEAFF	TGTGCCAGCTCACCGGAAATGACAGGCCGAGGGAACACTGAAGCTTTCTTT
TRBV6-5	-	TRBJ1-1	few	CASRLGNQAFF	TGTGCCAGCAGACTCGGGAATCAAGCTTTCTTT
TRBV7-9	TRBD1	TRBJ1-2	-	CASSLQGQGAAGYTF	TGTGCCAGCAGCTTACAAGGACAGGGGGCGGCTGGCTACACCTTC
TRBV6-6	TRBD1	TRBJ1-2	-	CASSYSGQASYGYTF	TGTGCCAGCAGTTACTCAGGACAGGCTAGCTATGGCTACACCTTC
TRBV6-5	-	TRBJ2-5	-	CASSWGAQETQYF	TGTGCCAGCAGTTGGGGCGCCCAAGAGACCCAGTACTTC
TRBV3-1/TRBV3-2	-	TRBJ1-4	-	CASSRVGASNEKLFF	TGTGCCAGCAGCAGGGTGGGGGCATCGAATGAAAAACTGTTTTTT
TRBV30	-	TRBJ2-7	-	CAWKPAGRGPSSYEQYF	TGTGCCTGGAAGCCCGCCGGGCGGGGGCCGAGCTCCTACGAGCAGTACTTC
TRBV5-5	-	TRBJ2-3	-	CASSLGLGSADTQYF	TGTGCCAGCAGCTTGGGACTGGGGAGCGCAGATACGCAGTATTTT